These T cell receptor beta chains were read from a single sample in a study of regulatory T cells in long-lasting Graves disease. MiXCR, applied by TCRdb to the multiplex PCR reads, yields one record per CDR3 protein. The sample consists of about 440,000 distinct CDR3 sequences, around 15% of them appearing once. Separately, the same data were catalogued under a study of T cells in Graves' hyperthyroidism and ophthalmopathy.

Here the sequenced sample was peripheral blood mononuclear cells (PBMCs), taken at new diagnosis, from a patient treated with antithyroid drugs. These receptors all come from a woman aged 18-29 years with Graves disease. Both conserved end residues are part of each CDR3. The D gene is left open where the match is weak. The size field is filled for only some rows; it gives once, few, many or a size class.

V gene: TRBV4-1
J gene: TRBJ1-1
clone size: .
CDR3 length: 15
D gene: .
CDR3 protein: CASSPNPGQRAEAFF
CDR3 DNA: TGCGCCAGCAGCCCGAACCCCGGACAGAGAGCTGAAGCTTTCTTT

V gene: TRBV2
J gene: TRBJ2-1
clone size: many
CDR3 length: 16
D gene: .
CDR3 protein: CASRSTRHTSYNEQFF
CDR3 DNA: TGTGCCAGCAGGTCCACCCGACATACCTCCTACAATGAGCAGTTCTTC

V gene: TRBV7-2
J gene: TRBJ2-2
clone size: few
CDR3 length: 15
D gene: TRBD2
CDR3 protein: CASSSSGGRGGGLFF
CDR3 DNA: TGTGCCAGCAGCTCATCTGGGGGGAGGGGCGGGGGGCTGTTTTTT

V gene: TRBV28
J gene: TRBJ2-1
clone size: .
CDR3 length: 15
D gene: TRBD2
CDR3 protein: CASSLLADRLNEQFF
CDR3 DNA: TGTGCCAGCAGTCTACTAGCGGACCGCCTCAATGAGCAGTTCTTC

V gene: TRBV20-1
J gene: TRBJ1-2
clone size: many
CDR3 length: 14
D gene: .
CDR3 protein: CSARDFRTAYGYTF
CDR3 DNA: TGCAGTGCTAGAGATTTTAGGACAGCCTATGGCTACACCTTC

V gene: TRBV10-2
J gene: TRBJ2-3
clone size: .
CDR3 length: 16
D gene: TRBD2
CDR3 protein: CASSVILARGTDTQYF
CDR3 DNA: TGCGCCAGCAGTGTTATACTAGCGCGCGGCACAGATACGCAGTATTTT

V gene: TRBV4-2
J gene: TRBJ1-1
clone size: few
CDR3 length: 14
D gene: .
CDR3 protein: CASRGRQDGTEAFF
CDR3 DNA: TGTGCCAGCAGGGGAAGACAGGATGGCACTGAAGCTTTCTTT

V gene: TRBV28
J gene: TRBJ2-1
clone size: many
CDR3 length: 15
D gene: TRBD2
CDR3 protein: CASSLLASGYNEQFF
CDR3 DNA: TGTGCCAGCAGTTTATTGGCTAGCGGTTACAATGAGCAGTTCTTC

V gene: TRBV7-2
J gene: TRBJ2-3
clone size: many
CDR3 length: 16
D gene: TRBD2
CDR3 protein: CASSTLAGRITDTQYF
CDR3 DNA: TGTGCCAGCAGCACCTTAGCGGGACGAATCACAGATACGCAGTATTTT

V gene: TRBV5-1
J gene: TRBJ2-6
clone size: .
CDR3 length: 14
D gene: .
CDR3 protein: CATGVAAGANVLTF
CDR3 DNA: TGCGCCACCGGGGTGGCGGCTGGGGCCAACGTCCTGACTTTC

V gene: TRBV3-1
J gene: TRBJ2-1
clone size: .
CDR3 length: 17
D gene: .
CDR3 protein: CASSQSGQGKTYNEQFF
CDR3 DNA: TGTGCCAGCAGCCAATCAGGCCAGGGGAAGACCTACAATGAGCAGTTCTTC

V gene: TRBV19
J gene: TRBJ1-2
clone size: .
CDR3 length: 11
D gene: .
CDR3 protein: CASSIADGYTF
CDR3 DNA: TGTGCCAGTAGTATCGCAGACGGCTACACCTTC

V gene: TRBV27
J gene: TRBJ2-2
clone size: .
CDR3 length: 12
D gene: .
CDR3 protein: CASSLAFGELFF
CDR3 DNA: TGTGCCAGCAGTTTAGCGTTTGGGGAGCTGTTTTTT

V gene: TRBV7-3
J gene: TRBJ2-1
clone size: many
CDR3 length: 13
D gene: .
CDR3 protein: CASSSGHNNEQFF
CDR3 DNA: TGTGCCAGCAGCTCGGGACACAACAATGAGCAGTTCTTC

V gene: TRBV15
J gene: TRBJ1-2
clone size: .
CDR3 length: 15
D gene: .
CDR3 protein: CATSREGTPNYGYTF
CDR3 DNA: TGTGCCACCAGCAGGGAGGGGACACCAAACTATGGCTACACCTTC

V gene: TRBV28
J gene: TRBJ2-7
clone size: few
CDR3 length: 13
D gene: .
CDR3 protein: CASSWGPFYEQYF
CDR3 DNA: TGTGCCAGCAGCTGGGGGCCCTTTTACGAGCAGTACTTC

V gene: TRBV12-3/TRBV12-4
J gene: TRBJ2-7
clone size: .
CDR3 length: 15
D gene: TRBD1
CDR3 protein: CASSSDRGLSYEQYF
CDR3 DNA: TGTGCCAGCAGTTCGGACAGGGGACTATCCTACGAGCAGTACTTC

V gene: TRBV5-1
J gene: TRBJ1-2
clone size: many
CDR3 length: 15
D gene: .
CDR3 protein: CASSLGQAFSYGYTF
CDR3 DNA: TGCGCCAGCAGCTTGGGACAGGCCTTCTCCTATGGCTACACCTTC

V gene: TRBV3-1
J gene: TRBJ1-2
clone size: many
CDR3 length: 14
D gene: .
CDR3 protein: CASSQVAMGYGYTF
CDR3 DNA: TGTGCCAGCAGCCAAGTCGCTATGGGCTATGGCTACACCTTC

V gene: TRBV12-3/TRBV12-4
J gene: TRBJ2-7
clone size: many
CDR3 length: 15
D gene: TRBD2
CDR3 protein: CASSPRTSGRYEQYF
CDR3 DNA: TGTGCCAGCAGTCCTAGGACTAGCGGGAGATACGAGCAGTACTTC

V gene: TRBV12-3/TRBV12-4
J gene: TRBJ2-2
clone size: .
CDR3 length: 15
D gene: .
CDR3 protein: CVTGITGTDTGELFF
CDR3 DNA: TGTGTTACAGGGATTACTGGGACCGACACCGGGGAGCTGTTTTTT

V gene: TRBV7-2
J gene: TRBJ2-1
clone size: many
CDR3 length: 15
D gene: TRBD2
CDR3 protein: CASSLTSGSWDEQFF
CDR3 DNA: TGTGCCAGCAGCTTGACTAGCGGGAGTTGGGATGAGCAGTTCTTC

V gene: TRBV12-5
J gene: TRBJ1-4
clone size: .
CDR3 length: 16
D gene: TRBD1
CDR3 protein: CASGSNPGQGDEKLFF
CDR3 DNA: TGTGCTAGTGGTTCGAACCCGGGACAGGGTGATGAAAAACTGTTTTTT

V gene: TRBV28
J gene: TRBJ1-2
clone size: many
CDR3 length: 12
D gene: .
CDR3 protein: CASRTMTSGYTF
CDR3 DNA: TGTGCCAGCAGGACGATGACGAGTGGCTACACCTTC

V gene: TRBV20-1
J gene: TRBJ1-1
clone size: many
CDR3 length: 19
D gene: .
CDR3 protein: CSARRVIPRTLRWNTEAFF
CDR3 DNA: TGCAGTGCTAGGCGAGTGATCCCTAGGACCCTCCGGTGGAACACTGAAGCTTTCTTT

V gene: TRBV20-1
J gene: TRBJ1-4
clone size: .
CDR3 length: 13
D gene: .
CDR3 protein: CSATPGLNEKLFF
CDR3 DNA: TGCAGTGCTACCCCGGGGCTAAATGAAAAACTGTTTTTT

V gene: TRBV6-2/TRBV6-3
J gene: TRBJ2-2
clone size: many
CDR3 length: 14
D gene: .
CDR3 protein: CASTVGIDTGELFF
CDR3 DNA: TGTGCCAGCACCGTGGGGATCGACACCGGGGAGCTGTTTTTT

V gene: TRBV25-1
J gene: TRBJ2-3
clone size: .
CDR3 length: 14
D gene: .
CDR3 protein: CASSFIYSTDTQYF
CDR3 DNA: TGTGCCAGCAGCTTCATTTATAGCACAGATACGCAGTATTTT

V gene: TRBV12-3/TRBV12-4
J gene: TRBJ2-7
clone size: few
CDR3 length: 13
D gene: .
CDR3 protein: CASSLTPTYEQYF
CDR3 DNA: TGTGCCAGCAGTTTAACACCAACCTACGAGCAGTACTTC

V gene: TRBV4-2
J gene: TRBJ2-7
clone size: .
CDR3 length: 18
D gene: .
CDR3 protein: CASSQESGGLGGRYEQYF
CDR3 DNA: TGTGCCAGCAGCCAAGAGTCCGGGGGACTCGGGGGGCGATACGAGCAGTACTTC

V gene: TRBV7-2
J gene: TRBJ2-7
clone size: few
CDR3 length: 14
D gene: .
CDR3 protein: CASLPNRGHYEQYF
CDR3 DNA: TGTGCCAGCCTCCCCAACCGGGGGCACTACGAGCAGTACTTC

V gene: TRBV28
J gene: TRBJ1-2
clone size: .
CDR3 length: 16
D gene: .
CDR3 protein: CASSLETGTQLYGYTF
CDR3 DNA: TGTGCCAGCAGTTTAGAAACAGGGACCCAACTCTATGGCTACACCTTC

V gene: TRBV5-1
J gene: TRBJ2-1
clone size: .
CDR3 length: 13
D gene: TRBD1
CDR3 protein: CASSQGAYNEQFF
CDR3 DNA: TGCGCCAGCAGTCAGGGGGCCTACAATGAGCAGTTCTTC

V gene: TRBV20-1
J gene: TRBJ2-7
clone size: few
CDR3 length: 13
D gene: .
CDR3 protein: CSARWAGSYEQYF
CDR3 DNA: TGCAGTGCCAGATGGGCGGGCTCCTACGAGCAGTACTTC

V gene: TRBV20-1
J gene: TRBJ1-5
clone size: many
CDR3 length: 11
D gene: .
CDR3 protein: CSAQGHQPQHF
CDR3 DNA: TGCAGTGCTCAAGGGCATCAGCCCCAGCATTTT

V gene: TRBV5-8
J gene: TRBJ2-2
clone size: .
CDR3 length: 12
D gene: .
CDR3 protein: CASSLPRTELFF
CDR3 DNA: TGTGCCAGCAGCTTGCCTAGGACGGAGCTGTTTTTT

V gene: TRBV7-2
J gene: TRBJ2-7
clone size: many
CDR3 length: 15
D gene: TRBD2
CDR3 protein: CASSLEWVAGREQYF
CDR3 DNA: TGTGCCAGCAGCTTAGAGTGGGTAGCGGGAAGGGAGCAGTACTTC

V gene: TRBV7-2
J gene: TRBJ2-5
clone size: many
CDR3 length: 16
D gene: TRBD2
CDR3 protein: CASSLSGNSGEETQYF
CDR3 DNA: TGTGCCAGCAGCTTAAGCGGTAATAGCGGGGAAGAGACCCAGTACTTC

V gene: TRBV18
J gene: TRBJ1-1
clone size: .
CDR3 length: 16
D gene: .
CDR3 protein: CASSPPWLQGWSEAFF
CDR3 DNA: TGTGCCAGCTCACCACCGTGGCTTCAGGGATGGTCTGAAGCTTTCTTT

V gene: TRBV18
J gene: TRBJ2-7
clone size: .
CDR3 length: 15
D gene: .
CDR3 protein: CASSPGLASPYEQYF
CDR3 DNA: TGTGCCAGCTCACCAGGGTTGGCCTCACCCTACGAGCAGTACTTC

V gene: TRBV13
J gene: TRBJ2-7
clone size: .
CDR3 length: 15
D gene: TRBD1
CDR3 protein: CASSLVDRDSYEQYF
CDR3 DNA: TGTGCCAGCAGCTTAGTTGACAGGGACTCCTACGAGCAGTACTTC

V gene: TRBV29-1
J gene: TRBJ2-3
clone size: many
CDR3 length: 13
D gene: .
CDR3 protein: CSVEWRSTDTQYF
CDR3 DNA: TGCAGCGTTGAATGGCGGAGCACAGATACGCAGTATTTT

V gene: TRBV28
J gene: TRBJ1-2
clone size: many
CDR3 length: 16
D gene: TRBD1
CDR3 protein: CASSYDRAKGPYGYTF
CDR3 DNA: TGTGCCAGCAGTTACGACAGGGCCAAAGGTCCCTATGGCTACACCTTC

V gene: TRBV12-3/TRBV12-4
J gene: TRBJ2-1
clone size: .
CDR3 length: 14
D gene: .
CDR3 protein: CASSGGSGYNEQFF
CDR3 DNA: TGTGCCAGCAGCGGCGGATCAGGGTACAATGAGCAGTTCTTC

V gene: TRBV7-9
J gene: TRBJ1-1
clone size: many
CDR3 length: 15
D gene: .
CDR3 protein: CASSQYSLGNTEAFF
CDR3 DNA: TGTGCCAGCAGCCAATACAGCCTGGGGAACACTGAAGCTTTCTTT

V gene: TRBV20-1
J gene: TRBJ2-1
clone size: many
CDR3 length: 13
D gene: TRBD1
CDR3 protein: CSAPQTGGNEQFF
CDR3 DNA: TGCAGTGCTCCACAAACAGGGGGCAATGAGCAGTTCTTC

V gene: TRBV6-2/TRBV6-3
J gene: TRBJ2-2
clone size: .
CDR3 length: 13
D gene: .
CDR3 protein: CASTPGVPGELFF
CDR3 DNA: TGTGCCAGCACCCCGGGGGTCCCCGGGGAGCTGTTTTTT

V gene: TRBV7-9
J gene: TRBJ2-1
clone size: few
CDR3 length: 17
D gene: .
CDR3 protein: CASSLVAGLGHGNEQFF
CDR3 DNA: TGTGCCAGCAGCTTAGTTGCGGGATTGGGGCATGGTAATGAGCAGTTCTTC

V gene: TRBV24-1
J gene: TRBJ2-1
clone size: .
CDR3 length: 11
D gene: .
CDR3 protein: CATTSGFEQFF
CDR3 DNA: TGTGCCACCACTTCGGGATTTGAGCAGTTCTTC

V gene: TRBV13
J gene: TRBJ2-1
clone size: .
CDR3 length: 16
D gene: TRBD2
CDR3 protein: CASSYLTSGRVGEQFF
CDR3 DNA: TGTGCCAGCAGCTATCTGACTAGCGGGAGGGTTGGTGAGCAGTTCTTC

V gene: TRBV2
J gene: TRBJ2-5
clone size: few
CDR3 length: 11
D gene: .
CDR3 protein: CASKGEETQYF
CDR3 DNA: TGTGCCAGCAAAGGGGAAGAGACCCAGTACTTC

V gene: TRBV6-1
J gene: TRBJ2-7
clone size: many
CDR3 length: 13
D gene: .
CDR3 protein: CASSPFGSYEQYF
CDR3 DNA: TGTGCCAGCAGTCCCTTCGGGAGCTACGAGCAGTACTTC

V gene: TRBV5-6
J gene: TRBJ2-5
clone size: .
CDR3 length: 14
D gene: .
CDR3 protein: CASSRTAYQETQYF
CDR3 DNA: TGTGCCAGCAGCCGGACAGCCTACCAAGAGACCCAGTACTTC

V gene: TRBV27
J gene: TRBJ2-3
clone size: .
CDR3 length: 14
D gene: TRBD2
CDR3 protein: CASTRGGSLDTQYF
CDR3 DNA: TGTGCCAGCACCCGGGGCGGGAGCCTCGATACGCAGTATTTT

V gene: TRBV20-1
J gene: TRBJ2-1
clone size: few
CDR3 length: 13
D gene: .
CDR3 protein: CSAGTDTYNEQFF
CDR3 DNA: TGCAGTGCTGGGACCGATACCTACAATGAGCAGTTCTTC

V gene: TRBV7-2
J gene: TRBJ2-5
clone size: many
CDR3 length: 15
D gene: .
CDR3 protein: CASSPEGTRRVTQYF
CDR3 DNA: TGTGCCAGCAGCCCAGAGGGCACCCGCCGGGTGACCCAGTACTTC

V gene: TRBV7-3
J gene: TRBJ2-2
clone size: many
CDR3 length: 19
D gene: TRBD2
CDR3 protein: CASSPSGLATERNTGELFF
CDR3 DNA: TGTGCCAGCAGCCCCTCCGGACTAGCGACAGAGAGGAACACCGGGGAGCTGTTTTTT

V gene: TRBV20-1
J gene: TRBJ2-3
clone size: .
CDR3 length: 15
D gene: TRBD2
CDR3 protein: CSAEPGLASTDTQYF
CDR3 DNA: TGCAGTGCTGAACCGGGACTAGCGAGCACAGATACGCAGTATTTT

V gene: TRBV18
J gene: TRBJ2-3
clone size: .
CDR3 length: 15
D gene: TRBD2
CDR3 protein: CASSQTSGSADTQYF
CDR3 DNA: TGTGCCAGCTCACAGACTAGCGGGAGTGCAGATACGCAGTATTTT